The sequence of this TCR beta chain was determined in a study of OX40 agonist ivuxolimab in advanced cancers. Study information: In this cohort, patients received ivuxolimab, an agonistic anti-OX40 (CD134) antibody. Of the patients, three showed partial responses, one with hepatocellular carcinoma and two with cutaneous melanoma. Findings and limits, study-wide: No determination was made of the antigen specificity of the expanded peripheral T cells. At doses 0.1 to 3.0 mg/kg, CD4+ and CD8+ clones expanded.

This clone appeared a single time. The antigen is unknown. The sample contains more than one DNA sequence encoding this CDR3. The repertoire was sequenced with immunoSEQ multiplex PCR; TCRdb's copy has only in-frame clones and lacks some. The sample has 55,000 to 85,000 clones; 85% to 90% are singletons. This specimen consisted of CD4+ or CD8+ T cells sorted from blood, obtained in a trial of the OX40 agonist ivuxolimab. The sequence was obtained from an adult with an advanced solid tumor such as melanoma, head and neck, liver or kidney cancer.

This CDR3 reads CASSSAENTEAFF. DNA of the CDR3: TGTGCCAGCAGCTCCGCAGAGAACACTGAAGCTTTCTTT. The V gene is TRBV7-2, the J gene TRBJ1-1; D unclear. Deletions cut 4 bases from V and 1 base from J, with 7 bases between. Germline CDR1 is SGHTA and CDR2 is FQGNSA. The CDR3 runs to 13 residues.